This TCR beta chain was documented in a study of identical twins. In TCRdb, the 5' RACE reads were re-called with MiXCR into one record per CDR3 protein. The table has hundreds of thousands of distinct CDR3 sequences, around a sixth seen once. This clonotype has a count of ten or more. The target antigen is unknown. Trimming shortened V by 4 bases and J by 6 bases, and 9 bases separated the two germline ends. The CDR3 has 12 amino acids. General study points: Abundant cord blood beta clonotypes carried fewer insertions; memory repertoires showed none.

The same data also went into a second study, on T cells expressing NK-cell markers. As that report states: Dominant NKG2C+ clonotype frequencies of about 1.0-7.0% of CD8+ T cells were measured in more than 5 donors. There were a few donors in whom these clonotypes also led the CD3+CD56-NKG2C+ fraction.

The V gene is TRBV12-3 or TRBV12-4, the J gene TRBJ1-2; D might be TRBD1 (6 bases). The clonotype originates from a woman aged 18-30 years in good health. The sequenced sample consisted of PBMCs. The CDR3 DNA sequence: TGTGCCAGCAGTTGGAGGGGGAATGGCTACACCTTC. This sequence encodes CASSWRGNGYTF.